This T cell receptor (beta chain) is drawn from a study of vaccination effects on CD4 cells after COVID-19. Generated by immunoSEQ multiplex PCR, the TCRdb table keeps only in-frame clones and is missing some. The sample has fewer than 25,000 clones, 73% seen once. On this clone: The antigen remains unidentified.

Before sequencing, viral peptide pools were used by the ViraFEST assay to expand antigen-specific CD4+ T cells. Scientists isolated CD4+ T cells after an approximately ten-day culture period ended. Subjects were given two BNT162b2 or mRNA-1273 vaccine doses. Recipients of the vaccine had no prior SARS-CoV-2 infection and negative nucleocapsid antibodies. The CDR3 is 16 amino acids. CDR1 KGHDR and CDR2 SFDVKD come from the germline V gene. V was clipped by 6 bases and J by 3 bases; unmatched bases: 9. This TCR was recovered from a human donor who received a COVID-19 vaccine. Sequenced material: CD4+ T cells from PBMCs cultured with SARS-CoV-2 spike peptides, taken after COVID-19 vaccination. The rearrangement joins TRBV24-1 to TRBJ2-1; TRBD2 agrees at 8 bases. The CDR3 spells CATSKSTSGLYNEQFF. The CDR3 region has the DNA TGTGCCACCAGTAAGAGTACTAGCGGACTCTACAATGAGCAGTTCTTC.